This is a list of T cell receptor beta chains from one sample in a study of shared clonotypes between healthy human individuals. Generated by immunoSEQ multiplex PCR, the TCRdb table keeps only in-frame clones and is missing some. The top ten hold more than 9% of the sample, which has about 360,000 clones, around four fifths seen once. Sequencing was done on a sample of memory CD4+ T cells sorted from blood. The receptors were sampled from a young man in good health. CDR3s include the opening cysteine and the closing phenylalanine or tryptophan. D genes are given only for firm matches. The size entry is marked missing in some rows and otherwise reads once, few, many or a size class.

v_gene: TRBV5-5; abundance: few; d_gene: .; j_gene: TRBJ2-7; CDR3nt: TGTGCCAGCAGCTTGGTTACTAGTCGCTACGAGCAGTACTTC; CDR3aa: CASSLVTSRYEQYF
v_gene: TRBV5-8; abundance: once; d_gene: .; j_gene: TRBJ2-7; CDR3nt: TGTGCCAGCCTGAGGGGAACAGCCTACGAGCAGTACTTC; CDR3aa: CASLRGTAYEQYF
v_gene: TRBV10-3; abundance: once; d_gene: .; j_gene: TRBJ2-5; CDR3nt: TGTGCCATCAGTGAGTCACGGTCCGAGACCCAGTACTTC; CDR3aa: CAISESRSETQYF
v_gene: TRBV18; abundance: .; d_gene: .; j_gene: TRBJ2-7; CDR3nt: TGTGCCAGCTCACCAGGGAGGGGGCCCGACGAGCAGTACTTC; CDR3aa: CASSPGRGPDEQYF
v_gene: TRBV2; abundance: .; d_gene: .; j_gene: TRBJ2-1; CDR3nt: TGTGCCAGCAGAGTGGACGCCGGGAGATTCTACAATGAGCAGTTCTTC; CDR3aa: CASRVDAGRFYNEQFF
v_gene: TRBV11-2; abundance: few; d_gene: .; j_gene: TRBJ1-1; CDR3nt: TGTGCCAGCAGCTTCGCAGGGATGAACACTGAAGCTTTCTTT; CDR3aa: CASSFAGMNTEAFF
v_gene: TRBV11-2; abundance: once; d_gene: .; j_gene: TRBJ2-3; CDR3nt: TGTGCCAGCAGCTCCGACAGACAGACGCAGTATTTT; CDR3aa: CASSSDRQTQYF
v_gene: TRBV9; abundance: .; d_gene: TRBD1; j_gene: TRBJ1-4; CDR3nt: TGTGCCAGCAGCCTCGGACTGGGACAGGGAAACGAAAAACTGTTTTTT; CDR3aa: CASSLGLGQGNEKLFF
v_gene: TRBV4-3; abundance: .; d_gene: .; j_gene: TRBJ2-1; CDR3nt: TGCGCCAGCAGCCTTGCCGGGCCCCTCAATGAGCAGTTCTTC; CDR3aa: CASSLAGPLNEQFF
v_gene: TRBV11-2; abundance: few; d_gene: .; j_gene: TRBJ1-5; CDR3nt: TGTGCCAGCAGCTTAGAACGGGGCCTACATCAGCCCCAGCATTTT; CDR3aa: CASSLERGLHQPQHF
v_gene: TRBV28; abundance: .; d_gene: .; j_gene: TRBJ2-7; CDR3nt: TGTGCCAGCAGTCTGACTCCCCTCTACGAGCAGTACTTC; CDR3aa: CASSLTPLYEQYF
v_gene: TRBV11-3; abundance: .; d_gene: TRBD2; j_gene: TRBJ2-1; CDR3nt: TGTGCCAGCAGCCAGGGACTAGCGGGAGGAAGCTCCTACAATGAGCAGTTCTTC; CDR3aa: CASSQGLAGGSSYNEQFF
v_gene: TRBV20-1; abundance: .; d_gene: .; j_gene: TRBJ2-1; CDR3nt: TGCAGTGCTAGACTCCTCTTCGAGCAGTTCTTC; CDR3aa: CSARLLFEQFF
v_gene: TRBV15; abundance: .; d_gene: TRBD2; j_gene: TRBJ2-2; CDR3nt: TGTGCCACCAGCAGCGGCGGGAGGACGAACACCGGGGAGCTGTTTTTT; CDR3aa: CATSSGGRTNTGELFF
v_gene: TRBV6-6; abundance: .; d_gene: TRBD1; j_gene: TRBJ2-2; CDR3nt: TGTGCCAGCAGTTGGGACAGGAACACCGGGGAGCTGTTTTTT; CDR3aa: CASSWDRNTGELFF
v_gene: TRBV11-2; abundance: .; d_gene: TRBD2; j_gene: TRBJ2-2; CDR3nt: TGTGCCAGCAGCAATAGCGGGAGGGCCCTCGGCGGGGAGCTGTTTTTT; CDR3aa: CASSNSGRALGGELFF
v_gene: TRBV18; abundance: few; d_gene: .; j_gene: TRBJ2-1; CDR3nt: TGTGCCAGCTCACCACTTTCTTCGAAATCGGGCAATGAGCAGTTCTTC; CDR3aa: CASSPLSSKSGNEQFF
v_gene: TRBV28; abundance: .; d_gene: .; j_gene: TRBJ2-7; CDR3nt: TGTGCCAGCAAGCGGGTCGCTTACGAGCAGTACTTC; CDR3aa: CASKRVAYEQYF
v_gene: TRBV5-6; abundance: .; d_gene: .; j_gene: TRBJ2-7; CDR3nt: TGTGCCAGCAGCTTAAGGGGGAGTGTCTCCTACGAGCAGTACTTC; CDR3aa: CASSLRGSVSYEQYF
v_gene: TRBV2; abundance: .; d_gene: .; j_gene: TRBJ1-6; CDR3nt: TGTGCCAGCAGTGAAGACAGGGACAATTCACCCCTCCACTTT; CDR3aa: CASSEDRDNSPLHF